This record looks at one T cell receptor (beta chain) sequence and its context. Its cognate antigen has yet to be identified. The sequenced fragment ends 3 residues before the CDR3 boundary, so the rest is inferred from the germline J gene. Using the immunoSEQ assay, multiplex PCR amplified TCR beta CDR3 regions from an average of approximately 1,100 ng of genomic DNA per sample. To correct primer bias, the assay used a complete synthetic TCR repertoire to set an amplification baseline. The amplicons were sequenced on the Illumina platform. On the study's bioinformatics: Error correction of the sequences involved clustering with frequency ratios plus a modified nearest-neighbor algorithm, after which the sequences were analyzed in the immunoSEQ Analyzer using IMGT gene definitions. TCR richness and evenness were averaged over 20 rarefaction repeats at each rarefaction depth, excluding samples with fewer sequences than the depth. V, D and J gene relative abundances were compared between groups with Wilcoxon rank sum tests, applying FDR correction. Blinded duplicates gave an intraclass correlation of roughly 95% for TCR richness and an average of about 76% across some 62 gene segments. The immuneACCESS repertoire file appears here via TCRdb, limited to in-frame rearrangements. These files lack a portion of the clones; in checked studies, under half of the deficit traces to unresolved V genes, and the cause of the others is not known. D and trimming were read from the DNA, whereas the V and J calls and clone size are those reported in that table. The table held for this sample gives 15,000 to 20,000 clones. The ten largest clonotypes hold 6.5% to 9% of the sample.

Every participant had a single incident cervical HPV16 infection, and women with prevalent HPV16 infections were excluded. Cervical HPV DNA was detected by MY09/MY11 PCR, and genotyping was performed by dot-blot hybridization. Roughly 15 mL of heparinized blood was centrifuged, after which the buffy coat was aliquoted, frozen at -30 degrees C, and then stored at -80 degrees C. QIAGEN kits were used to extract genomic DNA from buffy coat specimens. The sample comes from a study of T cells in women clearing cervical HPV infection (dated by TCRdb to 2017 to 2018). Regarding the complete study: Cases were 25 women with histologically confirmed HPV16-related CIN3 or worse, including a couple of invasive cancers. Controls were 25 or so women whose single incident HPV16 infection cleared within 12 months without precancer or cancer developing. Blood from cases was collected at the visit at which the lesion was first identified, whereas blood from controls was collected once infection was no longer detected. Among cases, blood sampling came a median of nearly 150 days after lesion detection, with an interquartile range of about 80 to 220 days. HLA typing was available for only a few women, so HLA type could not be excluded as a confounder. The exploratory proof-of-principle case-control study was nested within the Guanacaste HPV Natural History Study in Costa Rica and compared TCR repertoires across cervical HPV16 outcomes. Cases and controls were matched on year of sample collection and on age within five years. Cases had a median age of almost 35 years compared with approximately 41 for controls, and baseline characteristics showed no significant differences between the groups. The parent cohort enrolled 10,000 or so women aged 18 or older in Guanacaste, Costa Rica, during about 1993 to 1994 and followed them for more than 6 years. As quality controls, five blinded duplicates were added to each group, bringing the total to approximately 60 samples made up of about 50 participants and around 10 replicates. The research as a whole found: Random forest classifiers combining richness and V gene abundances distinguished cases from controls with an estimated AUC of about 0.8. Whether associations preceded infection or resulted from infection could not be shown with the cross-sectional design, and effector/memory subsets and HPV-specific T cells were not isolated. CIN3+ cases had significantly higher TCR repertoire richness than controls across sequencing depths, but evenness did not differ between the groups. Lower TRBV6-7 relative abundance was observed in cases than in controls (around 0.1% versus 0.15%; Bonferroni P = 0.0008). T-cell numbers per sample were unknown, so richness differences could reflect varying T-cell content rather than repertoire biology.

The CDR3 sequence holds 14 residues, the cysteine and phenylalanine included. Only the CDR3 bases that were read are kept: 33 of them, in frame from base 1. The V end gives up 4 bases and the J end 3 bases, leaving 3 bases in the junction not matched to a gene. CDR1 and CDR2 are read off the germline V gene (reference sequence) as SEHNR and FQNEAQ. The sequenced sample was blood buffy coat. The source of this sequence is a woman between 18 and 75 years old with a cervical HPV16 infection that either progressed to CIN3+ or cleared (not recorded which). The chain is encoded by TRBV7-9 joined to TRBJ1-1; 9 nucleotides in the junction match TRBD1. CDR3 DNA (partial): TGTGCCAGCAGCTACCGGGACAGGGACACTGAA. It codes for CASSYRDRDTE. The entire CDR3 protein is CASSYRDRDTEAFF.